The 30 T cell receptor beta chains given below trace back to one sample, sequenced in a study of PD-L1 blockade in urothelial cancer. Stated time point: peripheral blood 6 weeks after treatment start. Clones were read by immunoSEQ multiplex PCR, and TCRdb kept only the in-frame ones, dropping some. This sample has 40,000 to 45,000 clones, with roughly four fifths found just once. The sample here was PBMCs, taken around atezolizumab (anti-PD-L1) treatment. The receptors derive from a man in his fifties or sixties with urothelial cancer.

This CDR3 is CASSLTSLDEQFF. As DNA, the CDR3 is TGTGCCAGCAGCTTAACTTCCCTGGATGAGCAGTTCTTC. The chain uses TRBV11-2 and TRBJ2-1, with D unresolved. In germline, CDR1 is SGHAT, CDR2 FQNNGV. With 2 bases removed from V and 8 bases from J, the gap between germline ends came to 10 bases. The CDR3 consists of 13 residues.

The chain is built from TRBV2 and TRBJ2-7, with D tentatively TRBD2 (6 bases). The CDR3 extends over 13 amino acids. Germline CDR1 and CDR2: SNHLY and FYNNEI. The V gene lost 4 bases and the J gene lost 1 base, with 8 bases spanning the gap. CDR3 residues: CASSATSSYEQYF. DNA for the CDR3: TGTGCCAGCAGTGCGACTAGTTCCTACGAGCAGTACTTC.

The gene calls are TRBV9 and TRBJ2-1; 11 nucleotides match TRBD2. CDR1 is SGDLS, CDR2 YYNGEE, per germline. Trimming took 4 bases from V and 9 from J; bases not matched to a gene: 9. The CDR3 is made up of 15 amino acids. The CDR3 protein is CASSSDSGGAGEQFF. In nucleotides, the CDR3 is TGTGCCAGCAGCTCGGATAGCGGGGGGGCCGGTGAGCAGTTCTTC.

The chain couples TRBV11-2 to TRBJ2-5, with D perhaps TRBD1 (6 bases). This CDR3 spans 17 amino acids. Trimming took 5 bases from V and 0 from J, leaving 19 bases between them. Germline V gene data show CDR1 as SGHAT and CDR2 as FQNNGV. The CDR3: CASSEPVSRGYQETQYF. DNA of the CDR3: TGTGCCAGCAGCGAACCCGTCTCGAGGGGGTACCAAGAGACCCAGTACTTC.

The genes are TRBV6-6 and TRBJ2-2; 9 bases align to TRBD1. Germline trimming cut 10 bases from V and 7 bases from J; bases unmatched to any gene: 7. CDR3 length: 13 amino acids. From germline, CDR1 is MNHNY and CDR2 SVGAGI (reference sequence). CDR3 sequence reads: CATNRGPGGELFF. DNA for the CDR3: TGTGCCACAAACAGGGGGCCGGGCGGGGAGCTGTTTTTT.

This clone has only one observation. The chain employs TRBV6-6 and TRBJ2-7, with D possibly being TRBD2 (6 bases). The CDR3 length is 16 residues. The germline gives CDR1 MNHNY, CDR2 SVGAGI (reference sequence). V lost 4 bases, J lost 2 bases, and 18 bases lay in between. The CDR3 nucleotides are TGTGCCAGCAGTTCCACGGGCCCGGGGGACCCCTACGAGCAGTACTTC. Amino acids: CASSSTGPGDPYEQYF.

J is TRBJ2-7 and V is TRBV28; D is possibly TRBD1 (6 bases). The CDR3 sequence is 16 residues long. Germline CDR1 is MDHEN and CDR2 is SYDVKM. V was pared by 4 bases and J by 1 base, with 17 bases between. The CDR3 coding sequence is TGTGCCAGCAGTTCGGCGCTCAGAGGGGGATCCTACGAGCAGTACTTC. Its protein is CASSSALRGGSYEQYF.

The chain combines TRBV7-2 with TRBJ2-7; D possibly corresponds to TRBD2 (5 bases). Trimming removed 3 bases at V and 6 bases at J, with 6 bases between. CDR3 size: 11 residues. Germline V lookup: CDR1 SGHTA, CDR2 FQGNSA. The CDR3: CASSFEGEQYF. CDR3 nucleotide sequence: TGTGCCAGCAGCTTCGAGGGCGAGCAGTACTTC.

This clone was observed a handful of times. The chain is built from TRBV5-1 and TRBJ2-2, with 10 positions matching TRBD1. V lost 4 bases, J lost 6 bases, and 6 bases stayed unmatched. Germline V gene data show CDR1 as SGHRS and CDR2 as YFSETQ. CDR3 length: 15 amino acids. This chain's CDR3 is CASSPRTGGSGELFF. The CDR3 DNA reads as TGCGCCAGCAGCCCTCGGACAGGGGGGTCCGGGGAGCTGTTTTTT.

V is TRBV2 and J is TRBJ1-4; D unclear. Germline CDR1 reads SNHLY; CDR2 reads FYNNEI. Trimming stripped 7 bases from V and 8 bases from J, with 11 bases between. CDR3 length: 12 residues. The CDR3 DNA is TGTGCCAGCACCACGATCGGGGAAAAACTGTTTTTT. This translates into CASTTIGEKLFF.

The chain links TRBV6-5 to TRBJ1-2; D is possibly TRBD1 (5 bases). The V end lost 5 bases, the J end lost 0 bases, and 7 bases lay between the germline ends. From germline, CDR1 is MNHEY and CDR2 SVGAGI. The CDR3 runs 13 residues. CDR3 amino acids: CASSLGANYGYTF. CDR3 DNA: TGTGCCAGCAGTCTAGGGGCTAACTATGGCTACACCTTC.

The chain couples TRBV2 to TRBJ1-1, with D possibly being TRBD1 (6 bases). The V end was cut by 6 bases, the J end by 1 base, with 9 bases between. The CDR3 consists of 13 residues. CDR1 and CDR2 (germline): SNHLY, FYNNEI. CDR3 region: CASRADRNTEAFF. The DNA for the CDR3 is TGTGCCAGCAGGGCGGACAGGAACACTGAAGCTTTCTTT.

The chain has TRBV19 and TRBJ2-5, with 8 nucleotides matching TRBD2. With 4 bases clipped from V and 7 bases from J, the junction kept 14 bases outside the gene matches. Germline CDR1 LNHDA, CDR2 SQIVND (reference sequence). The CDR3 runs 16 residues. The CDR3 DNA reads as TGTGCCAGTAGTACCCGGGGGGGAGTCCCACCGGTGACCCAGTACTTC. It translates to CASSTRGGVPPVTQYF.

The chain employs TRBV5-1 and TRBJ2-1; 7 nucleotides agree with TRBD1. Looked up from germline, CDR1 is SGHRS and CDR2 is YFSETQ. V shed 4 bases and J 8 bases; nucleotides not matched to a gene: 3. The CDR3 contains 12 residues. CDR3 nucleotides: TGCGCCAGCAGCGAAGGGGGCGATGAGCAGTTCTTC. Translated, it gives CASSEGGDEQFF.

The CDR3 reads CASSPKVEVYEQYF. The CDR3 nucleotides read TGTGCCAGCAGCCCCAAGGTGGAGGTATACGAGCAGTACTTC. The genes are TRBV6-6 and TRBJ2-7; a possible D gene is TRBD2 (5 bases). V gave up 6 bases and J gave up 4 bases, with 16 bases separating them. The CDR3 length is 14 residues. CDR1 is MNHNY, CDR2 SVGAGI, per germline (reference sequence).

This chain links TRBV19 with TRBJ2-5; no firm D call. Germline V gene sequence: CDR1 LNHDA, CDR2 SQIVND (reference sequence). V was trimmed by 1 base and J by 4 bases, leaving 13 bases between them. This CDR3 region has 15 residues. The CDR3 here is CASSIGGSGGETQYF. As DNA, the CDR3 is TGTGCCAGTAGTATAGGCGGCTCCGGCGGAGAGACCCAGTACTTC.

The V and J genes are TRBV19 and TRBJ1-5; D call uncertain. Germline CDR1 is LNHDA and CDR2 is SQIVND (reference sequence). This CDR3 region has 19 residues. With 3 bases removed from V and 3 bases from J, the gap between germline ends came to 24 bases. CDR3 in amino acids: CASSIPSGSSGTNNQPQHF. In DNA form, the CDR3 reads TGTGCCAGTAGTATCCCCTCTGGGTCAAGCGGAACAAACAATCAGCCCCAGCATTTT. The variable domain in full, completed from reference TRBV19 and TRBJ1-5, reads DGGITQSPKYLFRKEGQNVTLSCEQNLNHDAMYWYRQDPGQGLRLIYYSQIVNDFQKGDIAEGYSVSREKKESFPLTVTSAQKNPTAFYLCASSIPSGSSGTNNQPQHFGDGTRLSIL.

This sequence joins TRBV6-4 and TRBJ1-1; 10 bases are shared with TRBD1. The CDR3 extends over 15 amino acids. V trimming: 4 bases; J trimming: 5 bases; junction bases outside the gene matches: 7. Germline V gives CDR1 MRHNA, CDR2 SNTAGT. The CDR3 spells CASSAGTGATTEAFF. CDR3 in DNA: TGTGCCAGCAGTGCCGGGACAGGGGCAACAACTGAAGCTTTCTTT.

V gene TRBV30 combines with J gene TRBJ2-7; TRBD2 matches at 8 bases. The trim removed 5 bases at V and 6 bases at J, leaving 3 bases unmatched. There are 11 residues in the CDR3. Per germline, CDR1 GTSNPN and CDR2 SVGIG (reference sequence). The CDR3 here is CAWGLAFEQYF. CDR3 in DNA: TGTGCCTGGGGACTAGCATTCGAGCAGTACTTC.

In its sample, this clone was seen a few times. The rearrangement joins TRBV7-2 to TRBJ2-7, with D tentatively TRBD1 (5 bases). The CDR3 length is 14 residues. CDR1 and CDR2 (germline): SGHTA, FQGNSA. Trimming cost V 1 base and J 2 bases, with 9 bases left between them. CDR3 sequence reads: CASSLGVRAYEQYF. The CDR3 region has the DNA TGTGCCAGCAGCTTAGGGGTCAGGGCCTACGAGCAGTACTTC. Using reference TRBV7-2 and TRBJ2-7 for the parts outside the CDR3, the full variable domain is GAGVSQSPSNKVTEKGKDVELRCDPISGHTALYWYRQSLGQGLEFLIYFQGNSAPDKSGLPSDRFSAERTGGSVSTLTIQRTQQEDSAVYLCASSLGVRAYEQYFGPGTRLTVT.

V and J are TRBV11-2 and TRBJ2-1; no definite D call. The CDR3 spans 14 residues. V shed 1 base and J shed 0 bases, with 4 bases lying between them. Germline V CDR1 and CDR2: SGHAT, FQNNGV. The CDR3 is CASSLGSSYNEQFF. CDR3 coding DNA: TGTGCCAGCAGCTTAGGTAGCTCCTACAATGAGCAGTTCTTC. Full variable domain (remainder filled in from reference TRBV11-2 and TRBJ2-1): EAGVAQSPRYKIIEKRQSVAFWCNPISGHATLYWYQQILGQGPKLLIQFQNNGVVDDSQLPKDRFSAERLKGVDSTLKIQPAKLEDSAVYLCASSLGSSYNEQFFGPGTRLTVL.

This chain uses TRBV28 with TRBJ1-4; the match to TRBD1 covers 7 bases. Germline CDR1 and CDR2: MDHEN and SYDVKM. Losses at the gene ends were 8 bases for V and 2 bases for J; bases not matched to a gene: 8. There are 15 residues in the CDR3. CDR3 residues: CASRLRQGTNEKLFF. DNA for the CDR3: TGTGCCAGCCGCCTTCGACAGGGTACTAATGAAAAACTGTTTTTT. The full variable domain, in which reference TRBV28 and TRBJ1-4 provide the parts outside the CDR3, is DVKVTQSSRYLVKRTGEKVFLECVQDMDHENMFWYRQDPGLGLRLIYFSYDVKMKEKGDIPEGYSVSREKKERFSLILESASTNQTSMYLCASRLRQGTNEKLFFGSGTQLSVL.

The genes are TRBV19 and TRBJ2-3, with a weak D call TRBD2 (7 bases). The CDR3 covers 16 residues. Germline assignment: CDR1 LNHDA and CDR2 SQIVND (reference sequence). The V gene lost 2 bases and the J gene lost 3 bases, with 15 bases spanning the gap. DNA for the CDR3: TGTGCCAGTAGTATATCCCTGAGGGGGGGAACAGATACGCAGTATTTT. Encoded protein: CASSISLRGGTDTQYF.

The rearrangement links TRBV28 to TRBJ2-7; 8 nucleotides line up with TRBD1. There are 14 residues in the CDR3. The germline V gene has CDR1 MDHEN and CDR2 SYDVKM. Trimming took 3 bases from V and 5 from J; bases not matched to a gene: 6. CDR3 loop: CASSLQGARDEQYF. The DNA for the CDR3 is TGTGCCAGCAGTTTGCAGGGGGCGCGGGACGAGCAGTACTTC.

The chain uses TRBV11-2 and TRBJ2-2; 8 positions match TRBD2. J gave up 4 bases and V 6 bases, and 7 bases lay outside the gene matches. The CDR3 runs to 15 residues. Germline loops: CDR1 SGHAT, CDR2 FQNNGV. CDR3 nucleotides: TGTGCCAGCAGTTCCCCCGGGGGGGTCACCGGGGAGCTGTTTTTT. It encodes CASSSPGGVTGELFF.

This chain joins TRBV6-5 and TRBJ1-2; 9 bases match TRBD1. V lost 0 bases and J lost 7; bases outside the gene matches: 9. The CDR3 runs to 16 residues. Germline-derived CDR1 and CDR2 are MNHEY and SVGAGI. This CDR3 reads CASSYSPGTGRGGYTF. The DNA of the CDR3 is TGTGCCAGCAGTTACTCACCCGGGACAGGGAGGGGTGGCTACACCTTC.

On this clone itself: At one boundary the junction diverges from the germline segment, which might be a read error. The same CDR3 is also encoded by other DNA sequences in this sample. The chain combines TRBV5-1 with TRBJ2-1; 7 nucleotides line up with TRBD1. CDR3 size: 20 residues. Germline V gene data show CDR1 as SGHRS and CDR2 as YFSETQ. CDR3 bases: TGCGCCAGCAGCTGGCCCGGACAGGCCAATGAGGTCAGCTCCTACAATGAACAGTTCTTC. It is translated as CASSWPGQANEVSSYNEQFF.

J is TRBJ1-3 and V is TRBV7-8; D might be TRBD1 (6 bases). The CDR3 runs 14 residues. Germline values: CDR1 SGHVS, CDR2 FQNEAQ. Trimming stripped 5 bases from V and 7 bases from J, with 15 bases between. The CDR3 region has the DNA TGTGCCAGCAGCCGAAGACAGGTTGAGAACACCATATATTTT. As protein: CASSRRQVENTIYF.

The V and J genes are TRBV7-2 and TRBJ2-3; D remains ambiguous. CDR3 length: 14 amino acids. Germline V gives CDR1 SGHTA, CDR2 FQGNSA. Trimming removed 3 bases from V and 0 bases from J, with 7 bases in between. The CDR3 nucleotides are TGTGCCAGCAGCTTGCATACTAGCACAGATACGCAGTATTTT. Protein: CASSLHTSTDTQYF.

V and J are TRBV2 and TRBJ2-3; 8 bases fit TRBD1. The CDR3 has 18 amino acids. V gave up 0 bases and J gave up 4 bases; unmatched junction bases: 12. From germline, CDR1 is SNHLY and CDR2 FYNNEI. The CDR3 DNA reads TGTGCCAGCAGTGAAGCGTACTGGGAGGACAGGGCCCCAGATACGCAGTATTTT. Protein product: CASSEAYWEDRAPDTQYF.